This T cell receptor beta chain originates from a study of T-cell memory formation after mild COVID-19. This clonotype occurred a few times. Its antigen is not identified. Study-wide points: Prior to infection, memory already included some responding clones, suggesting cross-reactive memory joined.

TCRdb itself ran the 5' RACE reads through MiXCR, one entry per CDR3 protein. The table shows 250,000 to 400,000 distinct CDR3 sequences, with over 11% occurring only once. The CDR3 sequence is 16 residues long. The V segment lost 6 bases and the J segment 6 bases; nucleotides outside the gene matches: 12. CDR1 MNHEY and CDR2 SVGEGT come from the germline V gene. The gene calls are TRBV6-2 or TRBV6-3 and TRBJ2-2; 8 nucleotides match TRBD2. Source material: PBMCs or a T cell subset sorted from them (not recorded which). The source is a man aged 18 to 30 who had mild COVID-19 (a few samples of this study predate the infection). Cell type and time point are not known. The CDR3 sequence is CASRPGTSLLAGELFF. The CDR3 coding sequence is TGTGCCAGCAGACCCGGGACTAGTTTGTTGGCCGGGGAGCTGTTTTTT.